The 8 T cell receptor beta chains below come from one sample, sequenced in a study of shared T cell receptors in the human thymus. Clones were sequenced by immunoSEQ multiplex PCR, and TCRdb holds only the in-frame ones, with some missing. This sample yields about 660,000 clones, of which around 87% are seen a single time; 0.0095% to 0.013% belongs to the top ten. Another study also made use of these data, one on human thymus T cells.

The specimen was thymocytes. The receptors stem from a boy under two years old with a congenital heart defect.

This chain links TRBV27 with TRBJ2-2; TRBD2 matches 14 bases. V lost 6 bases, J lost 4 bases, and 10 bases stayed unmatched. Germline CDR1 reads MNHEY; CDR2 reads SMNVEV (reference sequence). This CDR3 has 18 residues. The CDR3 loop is CASRNRTSGRSITGELFF. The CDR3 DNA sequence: TGTGCCAGCAGAAATCGGACTAGCGGGAGGTCCATCACCGGGGAGCTGTTTTTT.

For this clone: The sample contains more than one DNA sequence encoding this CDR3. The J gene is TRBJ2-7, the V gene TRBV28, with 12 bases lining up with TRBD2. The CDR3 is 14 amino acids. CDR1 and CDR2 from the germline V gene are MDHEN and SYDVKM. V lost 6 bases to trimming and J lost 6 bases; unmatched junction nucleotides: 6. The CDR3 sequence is CASSPGLAGLEQYF. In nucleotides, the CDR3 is TGTGCCAGCAGCCCCGGACTAGCGGGACTCGAGCAGTACTTC.

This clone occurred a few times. CDR3 loop: CASSSGNEQFF. CDR3 sequence (DNA): TGTGCCAGCAGTAGCGGGAATGAGCAGTTCTTC. V gene TRBV28 combines with J gene TRBJ2-1; D is perhaps TRBD2 (6 bases). Trimming left V 5 bases short and J 7 bases short, with 6 bases between. This CDR3 spans 11 amino acids. Germline CDR1 and CDR2: MDHEN and SYDVKM.

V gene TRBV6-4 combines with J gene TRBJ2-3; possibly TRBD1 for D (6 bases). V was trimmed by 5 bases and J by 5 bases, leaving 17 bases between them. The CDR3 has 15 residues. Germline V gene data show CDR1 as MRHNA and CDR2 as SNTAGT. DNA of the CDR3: TGTGCCAGCAGTCACAGGGCCAGGCATAGAGATACGCAGTATTTT. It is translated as CASSHRARHRDTQYF.

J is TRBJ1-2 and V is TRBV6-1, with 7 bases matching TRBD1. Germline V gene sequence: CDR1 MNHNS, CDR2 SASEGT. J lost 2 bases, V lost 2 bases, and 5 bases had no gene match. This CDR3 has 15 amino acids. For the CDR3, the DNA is TGTGCCAGCAGTGAACCCCGGGACAGAAACTATGGCTACACCTTC. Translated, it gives CASSEPRDRNYGYTF.

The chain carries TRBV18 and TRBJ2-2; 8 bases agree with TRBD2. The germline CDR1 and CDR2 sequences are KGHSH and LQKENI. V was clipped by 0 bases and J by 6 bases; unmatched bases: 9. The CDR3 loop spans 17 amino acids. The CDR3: CASSPPVVAGKAGELFF. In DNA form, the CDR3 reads TGTGCCAGCTCACCACCGGTAGTAGCGGGAAAGGCCGGGGAGCTGTTTTTT. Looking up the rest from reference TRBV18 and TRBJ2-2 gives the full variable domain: NAGVMQNPRHLVRRRGQEARLRCSPMKGHSHVYWYRQLPEEGLKFMVYLQKENIIDESGMPKERFSAEFPKEGPSILRIQQVVRGDSAAYFCASSPPVVAGKAGELFFGEGSRLTVL.

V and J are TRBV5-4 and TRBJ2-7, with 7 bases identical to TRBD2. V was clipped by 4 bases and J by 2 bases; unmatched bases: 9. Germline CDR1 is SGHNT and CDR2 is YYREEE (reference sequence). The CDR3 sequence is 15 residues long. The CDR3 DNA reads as TGTGCCAGCAGCCCCTCCGCGGGGGTGGCCTACGAGCAGTACTTC. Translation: CASSPSAGVAYEQYF.

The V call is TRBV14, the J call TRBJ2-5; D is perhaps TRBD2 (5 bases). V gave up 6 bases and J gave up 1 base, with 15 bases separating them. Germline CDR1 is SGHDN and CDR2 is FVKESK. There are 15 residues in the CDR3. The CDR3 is CASSRGLRPQETQYF. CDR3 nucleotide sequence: TGTGCCAGCAGTCGAGGGCTCAGACCCCAAGAGACCCAGTACTTC.